Detailed here is one T cell receptor beta chain. The data belong to a study of patients and donors after allogeneic stem cell transplantation. Trimming took 0 bases from V and 8 from J, leaving 11 bases between them. The length of the CDR3 is 14 residues. Germline V lookup: CDR1 SGDLS, CDR2 YYNGEE. One entry per CDR3 protein results from TCRdb running MiXCR on the RT-PCR reads. The sample contains over 400,000 distinct CDR3 sequences, roughly 16% of which appear only once. This receptor was identified in a human donor who was either an allogeneic HSCT recipient or a stem cell or donor lymphocyte infusion donor (not recorded which). It is not recorded whose cells these are; they may come from a transplant donor. The sequencing sample was made of blood, either unsorted or a sorted T cell fraction (not recorded which). The V call is TRBV9, the J call TRBJ2-2; D remains unclear. CDR3 protein: CASSVEHRRGELFF. The DNA of the CDR3 is TGTGCCAGCAGCGTAGAGCACCGGCGGGGGGAGCTGTTTTTT.